Only a few counts were recorded for the clone carrying this TCR beta chain. Its antigen is as yet unknown. This record comes from a study of post-analysis software for immune sequencing data. Study-level results: The study found significantly lower normalized Chao1 diversity in multiple sclerosis patients than in controls. Among four to six TRBV segments more frequent in patients than controls were TRBV5-6, TRBV5-1 and TRBV20-1.

TCR beta libraries were prepared from cDNA with unique molecular identifiers. MiXCR, applied by TCRdb to the PCR reads, yields one record per CDR3 protein. The table shows 650,000 to 850,000 distinct CDR3 sequences, with under 60% occurring only once. V was trimmed by 2 bases and J by 0 bases, leaving 11 bases between them. CDR1 ENHRY and CDR2 SYGVKD come from the germline V gene. This CDR3 has 15 amino acids. The receptor was isolated from a girl aged 10-17 years with multiple sclerosis. The V and J genes are TRBV10-3 and TRBJ2-7, with D perhaps TRBD1 (5 bases). Sequenced: blood. In nucleotides, the CDR3 is TGTGCCATCAGTGAGGGGCCAGGGCTCTCCTACGAGCAGTACTTC. Its protein is CAISEGPGLSYEQYF.